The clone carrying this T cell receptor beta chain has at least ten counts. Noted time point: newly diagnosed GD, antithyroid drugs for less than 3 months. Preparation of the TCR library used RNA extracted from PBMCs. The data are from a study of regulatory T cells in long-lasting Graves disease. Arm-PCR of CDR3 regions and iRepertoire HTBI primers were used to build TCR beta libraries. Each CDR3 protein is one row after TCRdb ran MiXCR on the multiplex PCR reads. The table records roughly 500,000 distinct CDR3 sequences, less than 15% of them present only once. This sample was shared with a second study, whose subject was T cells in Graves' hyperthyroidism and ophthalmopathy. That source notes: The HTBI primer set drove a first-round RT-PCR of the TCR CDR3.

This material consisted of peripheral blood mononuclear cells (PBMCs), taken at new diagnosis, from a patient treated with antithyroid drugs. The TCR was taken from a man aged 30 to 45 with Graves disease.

As DNA, the CDR3 is TGTGCCAGTATTCAACCTCCTATTGGCGGATTGAACACTGAAGCTTTCTTT. Translated: CASIQPPIGGLNTEAFF. This chain connects TRBV19 to TRBJ1-1; D is unresolved. V gave up 7 bases and J gave up 0 bases, with 21 bases separating them. The CDR3 runs 17 residues. The germline V gene encodes CDR1 LNHDA and CDR2 SQIVND (reference sequence).